The 4 T cell receptor beta chains below all came from one sample that was sequenced in a study of blood T cell repertoires in COVID-19. The table came from immunoSEQ multiplex PCR; TCRdb's copy has only in-frame clones and leaves some out. The table shows about 180,000 clones, with roughly nine tenths occurring only once. Sequenced material: peripheral blood. Every receptor here comes from a man between 65 and 85 years old with active or convalescent COVID-19.

This chain links TRBV11-2 with TRBJ1-6; a weak D match, TRBD1 (5 bases). Deletions cut 5 bases from V and 13 bases from J, with 15 bases between. The CDR3 consists of 13 residues. CDR1 and CDR2 from the germline V gene are SGHAT and FQNNGV. CDR3 sequence (DNA): TGTGCCAGCAGCAAGACTCAAACAGGTCCCCTCCACTTT. It encodes CASSKTQTGPLHF.

The CDR3 DNA reads TGTGCCAGCAGACCGACCCATTATACAGGCCTGAACACTGAAGCTTTCTTT. It is translated as CASRPTHYTGLNTEAFF. This chain uses TRBV27 with TRBJ1-1, with a tentative D call TRBD1 (5 bases). The germline CDR1 and CDR2 sequences are MNHEY and SMNVEV (reference sequence). V was shortened by 6 bases and J by 0 bases, with 20 bases between the two germline ends. CDR3 length: 17 residues.

The genes are TRBV29-1 and TRBJ1-1; 7 bases fit TRBD1. The CDR3 extends over 16 amino acids. V lost 6 bases and J lost 4; bases outside the gene matches: 17. Germline-derived CDR1 and CDR2 are SQVTM and ANQGSEA. The CDR3 DNA sequence: TGCAGCGTGTCCCAAAGGTTTGAGGGGGCGGGCACTGAAGCTTTCTTT. It specifies CSVSQRFEGAGTEAFF.

This rearrangement joins TRBV19 to TRBJ2-3, with TRBD1 matching 8 bases. The CDR3 runs 16 residues. V shed 3 bases and J 1 base; nucleotides not matched to a gene: 6. Germline loops: CDR1 LNHDA, CDR2 SQIVND (reference sequence). The CDR3, as DNA: TGTGCCAGTAGTATGATGGGGGGACAGGGCACAGATACGCAGTATTTT. Translating it yields CASSMMGGQGTDTQYF.